These 5 T cell receptor beta chains came from one sample sequenced in a study of Tregs in tolerant kidney transplant recipients. TCRdb's table, derived via immunoSEQ multiplex PCR, lists solely in-frame clones and lacks some. Here the sample spans fewer than 80,000 clones, approximately 91% being singletons. The sample here was CD4+ T cells from blood, taken before the transplant. The receptors derive from a human donor who received a combined kidney and bone marrow transplant.

This rearrangement joins TRBV15 to TRBJ2-2; possibly TRBD2 for D (6 bases). The CDR3 has 17 residues. The germline V gene encodes CDR1 LNHNV and CDR2 YYDKDF (reference sequence). V was cut by 0 bases and J by 1 base, with 12 bases left in between. The chain's CDR3 is CATSRDLWDLNTGELFF. Here the CDR3 DNA reads TGTGCCACCAGCAGAGATCTGTGGGACTTGAACACCGGGGAGCTGTTTTTT.

The chain joins TRBV7-8 to TRBJ2-1; 7 bases line up with TRBD1. Germline V gene data show CDR1 as SGHVS and CDR2 as FQNEAQ. The CDR3 extends over 15 amino acids. The ends lost 5 bases at V and 7 bases at J; junction bases unmatched: 11. This CDR3 reads CASSASGQFGNEQFF. CDR3 bases: TGTGCCAGCAGCGCATCGGGACAGTTCGGGAATGAGCAGTTCTTC.

The J gene is TRBJ2-5, the V gene TRBV25-1; the D gene is possibly TRBD2 (5 bases). The CDR3 runs to 15 residues. The V gene's germline CDR1 is MGHDK and CDR2 SYGVNS. Trimming shortened V by 2 bases and J by 3 bases, and 13 bases separated the two germline ends. The CDR3 here is CASSEGGLGKETQYF. CDR3 bases: TGTGCCAGCAGTGAAGGAGGTCTTGGGAAAGAGACCCAGTACTTC. The full variable domain, completed using reference TRBV25-1 and TRBJ2-5, is EADIYQTPRYLVIGTGKKITLECSQTMGHDKMYWYQQDPGMELHLIHYSYGVNSTEKGDLSSESTVSRIRTEHFPLTLESARPSHTSQYLCASSEGGLGKETQYFGPGTRLLVL.

The rearrangement links TRBV5-1 to TRBJ2-7; D might be TRBD2 (6 bases). The length of the CDR3 is 15 residues. Germline loops: CDR1 SGHRS, CDR2 YFSETQ. Between the trimmed V and J ends, which lost 0 bases and 3 bases, there was a span of 13 bases. The chain's CDR3 is CASSLDGSGYYEQYF. The CDR3 nucleotides are TGCGCCAGCAGCTTGGATGGTAGCGGATACTACGAGCAGTACTTC. Supplemented by reference TRBV5-1 and TRBJ2-7, the full variable domain reads KAGVTQTPRYLIKTRGQQVTLSCSPISGHRSVSWYQQTPGQGLQFLFEYFSETQRNKGNFPGRFSGRQFSNSRSEMNVSTLELGDSALYLCASSLDGSGYYEQYFGPGTRLTVT.

J is TRBJ2-3 and V is TRBV5-1, with 8 bases lining up with TRBD2. Per the germline V gene, CDR1 is SGHRS and CDR2 is YFSETQ. The CDR3 consists of 16 residues. Trimming removed 6 bases from V and 8 bases from J; junction bases left unmatched: 17. The CDR3 bases are TGCGCCAGCACCGGGGGAGCGGGAGCGGGGAGCGGTACGCAGTATTTT. Translating gives CASTGGAGAGSGTQYF.